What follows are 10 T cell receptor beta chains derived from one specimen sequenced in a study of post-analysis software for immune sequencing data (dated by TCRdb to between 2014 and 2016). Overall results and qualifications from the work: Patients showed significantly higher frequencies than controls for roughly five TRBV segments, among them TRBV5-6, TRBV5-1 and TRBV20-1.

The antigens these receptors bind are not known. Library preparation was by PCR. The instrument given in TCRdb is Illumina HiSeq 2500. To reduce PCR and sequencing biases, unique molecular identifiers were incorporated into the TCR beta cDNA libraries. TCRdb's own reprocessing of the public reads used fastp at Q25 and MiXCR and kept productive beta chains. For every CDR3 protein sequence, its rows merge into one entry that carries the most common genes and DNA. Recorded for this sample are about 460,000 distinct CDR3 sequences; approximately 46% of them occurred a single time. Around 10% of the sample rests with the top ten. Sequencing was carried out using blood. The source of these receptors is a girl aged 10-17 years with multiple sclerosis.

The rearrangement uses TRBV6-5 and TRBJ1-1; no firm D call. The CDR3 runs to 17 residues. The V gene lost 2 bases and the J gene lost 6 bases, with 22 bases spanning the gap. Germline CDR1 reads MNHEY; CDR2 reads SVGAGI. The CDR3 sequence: CASSYSWRTKSVAEAFF. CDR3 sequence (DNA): TGTGCCAGCAGTTACAGTTGGCGCACCAAGTCGGTGGCTGAAGCTTTCTTT.

The CDR3 loop reads CASSHSGRVDEQFF. The CDR3 DNA reads TGTGCCAGCAGCCATTCTGGGAGAGTCGATGAGCAGTTCTTC. V usage is TRBV3-1 and J usage is TRBJ2-1, with a weak D call TRBD2 (5 bases). CDR1 LGHDT and CDR2 YNNKEL come from the germline V gene (reference sequence). This CDR3 region has 14 residues. V was pared by 3 bases and J by 8 bases, with 14 bases between.

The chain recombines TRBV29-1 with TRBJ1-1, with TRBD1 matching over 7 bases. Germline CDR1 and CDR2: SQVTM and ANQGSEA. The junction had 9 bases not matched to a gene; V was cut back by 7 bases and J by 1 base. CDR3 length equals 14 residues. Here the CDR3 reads CSASAGTANTEAFF. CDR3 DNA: TGCAGCGCTTCGGCCGGGACAGCGAACACTGAAGCTTTCTTT.

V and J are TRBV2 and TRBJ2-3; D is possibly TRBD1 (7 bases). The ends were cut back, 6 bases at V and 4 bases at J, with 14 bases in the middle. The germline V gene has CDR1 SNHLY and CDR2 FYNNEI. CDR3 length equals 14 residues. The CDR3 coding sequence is TGTGCCAGCAGCCCCGACAGGGAGGCAGATACGCAGTATTTT. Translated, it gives CASSPDREADTQYF.

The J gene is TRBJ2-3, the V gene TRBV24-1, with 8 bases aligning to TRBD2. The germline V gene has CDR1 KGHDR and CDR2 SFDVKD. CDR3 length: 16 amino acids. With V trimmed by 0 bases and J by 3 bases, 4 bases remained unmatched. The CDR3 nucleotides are TGTGCCACCAGTGATTTGCGGGGGGGGCCTACAGATACGCAGTATTTT. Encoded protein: CATSDLRGGPTDTQYF.

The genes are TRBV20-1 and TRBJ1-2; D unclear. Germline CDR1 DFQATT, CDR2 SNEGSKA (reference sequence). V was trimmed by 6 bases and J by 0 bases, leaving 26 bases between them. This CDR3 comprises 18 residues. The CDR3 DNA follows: TGCAGTGCGAAAACCCCAATACACAGAAAAAAGACTAACTATGGCTACACCTTC. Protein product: CSAKTPIHRKKTNYGYTF.

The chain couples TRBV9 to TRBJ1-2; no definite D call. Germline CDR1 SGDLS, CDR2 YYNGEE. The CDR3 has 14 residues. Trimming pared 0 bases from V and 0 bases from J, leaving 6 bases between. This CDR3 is CASSVGSANYGYTF. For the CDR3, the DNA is TGTGCCAGCAGCGTAGGATCGGCTAACTATGGCTACACCTTC. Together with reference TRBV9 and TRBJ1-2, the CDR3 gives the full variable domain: DSGVTQTPKHLITATGQRVTLRCSPRSGDLSVYWYQQSLDQGLQFLIQYYNGEERAKGNILERFSAQQFPDLHSELNLSSLELGDSALYFCASSVGSANYGYTFGSGTRLTVV.

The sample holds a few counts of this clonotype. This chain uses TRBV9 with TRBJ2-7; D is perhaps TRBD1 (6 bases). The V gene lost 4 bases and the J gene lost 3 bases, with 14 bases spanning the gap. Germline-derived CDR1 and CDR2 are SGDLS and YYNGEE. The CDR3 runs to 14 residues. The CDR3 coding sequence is TGTGCCAGCAGCCCCAACAGGGCGGACTACGAGCAGTACTTC. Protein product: CASSPNRADYEQYF.

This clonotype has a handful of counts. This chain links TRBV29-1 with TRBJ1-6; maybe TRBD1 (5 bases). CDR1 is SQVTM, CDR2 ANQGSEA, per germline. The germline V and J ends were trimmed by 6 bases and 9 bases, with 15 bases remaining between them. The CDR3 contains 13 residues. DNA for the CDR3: TGCAGCGTCGGCCGGGACGCGGGTTCACCCCTCCACTTT. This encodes CSVGRDAGSPLHF.

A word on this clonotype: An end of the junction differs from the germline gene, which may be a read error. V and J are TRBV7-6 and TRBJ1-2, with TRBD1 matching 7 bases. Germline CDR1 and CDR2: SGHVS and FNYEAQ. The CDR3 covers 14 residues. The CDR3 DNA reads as TGTGCCAGCAGCCGAGGGGGCAGGGAAACCCTCTACGCCTTC. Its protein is CASSRGGRETLYAF.